This T cell receptor beta chain was found in a study of blood T cell repertoires in COVID-19. Overall study: From T cells, B-cell-depleted T cells, or PBMCs came the material, which was cDNA or gDNA.

The CDR3 length is 14 residues. Germline V CDR1 and CDR2: SNHLY, FYNNEI. Trimming cost V 6 bases and J 2 bases; bases outside gene matches: 0. Sequencing was performed with immunoSEQ multiplex PCR; in TCRdb, only in-frame clones are kept and a portion is missing. The repertoire holds approximately 35,000 clones, roughly 90% seen once, with more than 9.5% in the top ten. The TCR originated in a human donor in a cohort sampled during active COVID-19. Sequencing was performed on peripheral blood. The chain combines TRBV2 with TRBJ1-4, with 10 positions matching TRBD1. In DNA form, the CDR3 reads TGTGCCAGCAGGGACAGGGGGACTAATGAAAAACTGTTTTTT. It specifies CASRDRGTNEKLFF.